Presented here are 3 T cell receptor beta chains from one specimen sequenced in a study of T-cell memory formation after mild COVID-19. TCRdb analysed the 5' RACE reads with MiXCR anew, one entry per CDR3 protein. Here the sample spans more than 450,000 distinct CDR3 sequences, 18% being singletons. Sequencing was performed on PBMCs or a T cell subset sorted from them (not recorded which). The source is an adult woman who had mild COVID-19 (a few samples of this study predate the infection). Cell type and time point are not known.

This clonotype appeared a few times. The chain couples TRBV7-2 to TRBJ2-7; the D gene could be TRBD1 or TRBD2 (5 bases each). The V and J ends lost 3 bases and 9 bases respectively, with 24 bases between them. The V gene's germline CDR1 is SGHTA and CDR2 FQGNSA. This CDR3 has 16 residues. CDR3 DNA: TGTGCCAGCAGCTTCGTCTTAAAGAGGGGCGAGGAAGGGCAGTACTTC. Protein: CASSFVLKRGEEGQYF.

The rearrangement links TRBV5-4 to TRBJ2-7; 11 bases align to TRBD2. Germline CDR1 is SGHNT and CDR2 is YYREEE (reference sequence). CDR3 length: 15 residues. Trimming at V came to 0 bases and at J to 6 bases, leaving 5 bases not matched to a gene. CDR3 bases: TGTGCCAGCAGCTTGGCCCCGGGGACTAGCGGCGAGCAGTACTTC. Its protein is CASSLAPGTSGEQYF.

This clonotype was recorded a few times. V is TRBV12-3 or TRBV12-4 and J is TRBJ2-3; possible D gene TRBD2, 5 bases. This CDR3 region has 16 residues. The germline V and J ends were trimmed by 5 bases and 2 bases, with 17 bases remaining between them. The CDR3 sequence: CASSNSGIPVTDTQYF. In DNA, the CDR3 is TGTGCCAGCAGTAACTCCGGGATACCGGTCACAGATACGCAGTATTTT.